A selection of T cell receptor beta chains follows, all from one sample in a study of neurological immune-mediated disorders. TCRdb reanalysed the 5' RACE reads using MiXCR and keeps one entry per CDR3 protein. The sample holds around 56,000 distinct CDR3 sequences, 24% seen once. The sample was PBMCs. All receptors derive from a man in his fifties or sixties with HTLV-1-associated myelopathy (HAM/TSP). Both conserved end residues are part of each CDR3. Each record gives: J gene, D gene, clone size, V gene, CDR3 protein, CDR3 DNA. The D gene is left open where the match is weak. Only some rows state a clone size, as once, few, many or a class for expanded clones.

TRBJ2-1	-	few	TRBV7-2	CASSVPGSYNEQFF	TGTGCCAGCAGCGTCCCGGGATCCTACAATGAGCAGTTCTTC
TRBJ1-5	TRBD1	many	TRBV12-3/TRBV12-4	CASSLSQGDNQPQHF	TGTGCCAGCAGTTTAAGTCAGGGGGACAATCAGCCCCAGCATTTT
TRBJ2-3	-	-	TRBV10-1	CASSGYSHTSTDTQYF	TGCGCCAGCAGTGGCTACTCGCACACTAGCACAGATACGCAGTATTTT
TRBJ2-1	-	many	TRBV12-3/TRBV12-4	CASLIKGTYNEQFF	TGTGCCAGCTTAATCAAGGGGACCTACAATGAGCAGTTCTTC
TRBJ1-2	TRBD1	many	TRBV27	CASSSRQGDGYTF	TGTGCCAGCAGCTCAAGACAGGGAGATGGCTACACCTTC
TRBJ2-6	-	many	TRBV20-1	CSAPPYSGANVLTF	TGCAGTGCTCCCCCCTACTCTGGGGCCAACGTCCTGACTTTC
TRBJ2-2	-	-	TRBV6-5	CATLAAGYTGELFF	TGTGCCACCCTGGCAGCGGGCTACACCGGGGAGCTGTTTTTT
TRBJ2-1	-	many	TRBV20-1	CSARGNGRSNEQFF	TGCAGTGCTAGAGGGAACGGGAGAAGTAATGAGCAGTTCTTC
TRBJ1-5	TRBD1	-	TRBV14	CASSWDRVGNQPQHF	TGTGCCAGCAGCTGGGACAGGGTCGGCAATCAGCCCCAGCATTTT
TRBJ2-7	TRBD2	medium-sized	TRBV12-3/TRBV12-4	CASSFREGYEQYF	TGTGCCAGCAGTTTCAGGGAGGGCTACGAGCAGTACTTC
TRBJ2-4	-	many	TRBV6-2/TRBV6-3	CASSYSPRGGAKNIQYF	TGTGCCAGCAGTTACTCCCCGAGGGGGGGAGCCAAAAACATTCAGTACTTC
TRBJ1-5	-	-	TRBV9	CASSVGGAGQPQHF	TGTGCCAGCAGCGTTGGCGGGGCCGGGCAGCCCCAGCATTTT
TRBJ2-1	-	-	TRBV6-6	CASRVSPSDNEQFF	TGTGCCAGCAGGGTCTCACCGAGCGACAATGAGCAGTTCTTC
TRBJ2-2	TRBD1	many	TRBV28	CASSPYRGRTTGELFF	TGTGCCAGCAGTCCTTACAGGGGGAGAACCACCGGGGAGCTGTTTTTT
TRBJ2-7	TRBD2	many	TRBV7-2	CASSLGVGRNEQYF	TGTGCCAGCAGCTTAGGGGTCGGGAGGAACGAGCAGTACTTC
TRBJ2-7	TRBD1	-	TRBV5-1	CASSWKQGAPPYEQYF	TGCGCCAGCAGCTGGAAACAGGGGGCCCCCCCCTACGAGCAGTACTTC